This record looks at one T cell receptor (beta chain) sequence and its context. In TCRdb, the RT-PCR reads were re-called with MiXCR into one record per CDR3 protein. The sample consists of around 790,000 distinct CDR3 sequences, around 20% of them appearing once. The record originates from a study of response to subunit inactivated influenza vaccine. Between the trimmed V and J ends, which lost 3 bases and 5 bases, there was a span of 19 bases. The CDR3 sequence is 16 residues long. CDR1 and CDR2 (germline): SGHTA, FQGNSA. The material was PBMCs from blood, obtained more than 4 days after vaccination. The source is a man aged 50 to 60 who received an inactivated influenza vaccine. The chain combines TRBV7-2 with TRBJ2-5, with D possibly TRBD2 on 6 matching bases. DNA for the CDR3: TGTGCCAGCAGCTTTAGGGCTAGCGCACTGGTGGAGACCCAGTACTTC. As protein: CASSFRASALVETQYF.